Presented here are 30 T cell receptor beta chains from one specimen sequenced in a study of blood T cell repertoires in COVID-19. Clones were sequenced by immunoSEQ multiplex PCR, and TCRdb holds only the in-frame ones, with some missing. The sample comprises approximately 150,000 clones, approximately 89% of which are singletons, and 1.5% to 2% rests with the top ten. Sequenced material: peripheral blood. The receptors stem from a human donor in a cohort sampled during active COVID-19.

In this sample, this clone turned up many times. The rearrangement joins TRBV14 to TRBJ2-7; 9 bases map to TRBD1. Germline lookup yields CDR1 SGHDN and CDR2 FVKESK. This CDR3 is built from 15 residues. The V and J ends lost 4 bases and 6 bases, in that order; junction bases with no gene match: 10. CDR3 residues: CASSPLGTGYIEQYF. The CDR3 DNA reads as TGTGCCAGCAGCCCGTTGGGGACAGGGTATATCGAGCAGTACTTC.

The rearrangement links TRBV3-1 (or the pseudogene TRBV3-2) to TRBJ1-2; D ambiguous. The germline V gene encodes CDR1 LGHDT and CDR2 YNNKEL (reference sequence). This CDR3 comprises 14 residues. V lost 1 base and J lost 1, with 7 bases in between. CDR3 in amino acids: CASSQGPGNYGYTF. CDR3 coding DNA: TGTGCCAGCAGCCAAGGACCGGGTAACTATGGCTACACCTTC.

The chain recombines TRBV5-8 with TRBJ2-1, with TRBD1 identical over 8 bases. V shed 0 bases, J shed 7 bases, and the junction held 12 bases outside the gene matches. This CDR3 is 17 amino acids long. The germline V gene has CDR1 SGHTS and CDR2 YDEGEE. CDR3 bases: TGTGCCAGCAGCTTGGCGTGGGGACAGGTAATGGTGAATGAGCAGTTCTTC. It translates to CASSLAWGQVMVNEQFF. The full variable domain, its missing parts supplied by reference TRBV5-8 and TRBJ2-1, is EAGVTQSPTHLIKTRGQQATLRCSPISGHTSVYWYQQALGLGLQFLLWYDEGEERNRGNFPPRFSGRQFPNYSSELNVNALELEDSALYLCASSLAWGQVMVNEQFFGPGTRLTVL.

This clone is a singleton in its sample. The genes are TRBV5-6 and TRBJ1-1, with D possibly being TRBD1 (5 bases). Looked up from germline, CDR1 is SGHDT and CDR2 is YYEEEE. Trimming removed 0 bases at V and 7 bases at J, with 22 bases between. The CDR3 loop spans 17 amino acids. CDR3 in amino acids: CASSLGLRGSDYGEAFF. The CDR3 coding sequence is TGTGCCAGCAGCTTGGGGTTGCGGGGCTCTGACTATGGTGAAGCTTTCTTT.

This chain links TRBV11-2 with TRBJ2-5; D possibly corresponds to TRBD1 (5 bases). There are 13 residues in the CDR3. Germline CDR1 reads SGHAT; CDR2 reads FQNNGV. V lost 1 base and J lost 5, with 8 bases in between. This CDR3 is CASSLGGMETQYF. For the CDR3, the DNA is TGTGCCAGCAGCTTAGGGGGCATGGAGACCCAGTACTTC.

The CDR3 here is CASSLVPGGTDTQYF. Here the CDR3 DNA reads TGTGCCAGCAGCTTAGTTCCGGGGGGGACAGATACGCAGTATTTT. This chain links TRBV7-6 with TRBJ2-3, with 8 bases identical to TRBD2. Germline CDR1 and CDR2: SGHVS and FNYEAQ. Germline trimming cut 1 base from V and 3 bases from J; bases unmatched to any gene: 3. The CDR3 is made up of 15 amino acids.

This sequence joins TRBV5-1 and TRBJ2-1; D uncertain. CDR3 size: 12 residues. Germline V lookup: CDR1 SGHRS, CDR2 YFSETQ. The V end was cut by 4 bases, the J end by 9 bases, with 11 bases between. The CDR3 DNA is TGCGCCAGCAGCCTAGGTGTGAGTGAGCAGTTCTTC. This codes for CASSLGVSEQFF.

The chain carries TRBV6-4 and TRBJ2-5; D possibly corresponds to TRBD2 (6 bases). Germline-derived CDR1 and CDR2 are MRHNA and SNTAGT. CDR3 length equals 13 residues. Trimming stripped 10 bases from V and 5 bases from J, with 17 bases between. In DNA, the CDR3 is TGTGCCACCACGCTAAGGGCGGGGGAGACCCAGTACTTC. Its translation is CATTLRAGETQYF.

The chain combines TRBV5-6 with TRBJ2-4, with unresolved D. The CDR3 length is 15 residues. Germline V lookup: CDR1 SGHDT, CDR2 YYEEEE. With 1 base removed from V and 0 bases from J, the gap between germline ends came to 8 bases. CDR3 sequence: CASSLYGLAKNIQYF. The CDR3 nucleotides are TGTGCCAGCAGCTTGTACGGGTTAGCCAAAAACATTCAGTACTTC.

A word on this clone: One end of the junction varies from germline; a read error may be responsible. The chain uses TRBV6-5 and TRBJ1-2; TRBD1 is a possible D gene (5 bases). The CDR3 runs 10 residues. In germline, CDR1 is MNHEY, CDR2 SVGAGI. The CDR3 region has the DNA TGTGCCAGCGGGGGGGTCGATCTAATCTTC. Encoded protein: CASGGVDLIF.

The chain links TRBV18 to TRBJ1-2; D gene uncertain. This CDR3 has 14 amino acids. Germline V gene sequence: CDR1 KGHSH, CDR2 LQKENI. Trimming took off 0 bases at V and 8 bases at J, with 13 bases between the two ends. The CDR3 nucleotides are TGTGCCAGCTCACCACCGGACGGACTGGGCGGCTACACCTTC. It yields the protein CASSPPDGLGGYTF.

The chain recombines TRBV4-3 with TRBJ1-5, with TRBD1 identical over 7 bases. The CDR3 covers 17 residues. The germline V gene has CDR1 LGHNA and CDR2 YSLEER. J gave up 2 bases and V 4 bases, and 11 bases lay outside the gene matches. DNA of the CDR3: TGCGCCAGCAGCCCCGACCAGACAGGGTCGGGCAATCAGCCCCAGCATTTT. Protein: CASSPDQTGSGNQPQHF.

The chain joins TRBV5-4 to TRBJ2-3; TRBD2 might be the D (7 bases). This CDR3 comprises 17 residues. V was shortened by 0 bases and J by 2 bases, with 16 bases between the two germline ends. In germline, CDR1 is SGHNT, CDR2 YYREEE (reference sequence). The CDR3 region is CASSLGGGGAPTDTQYF. In DNA, the CDR3 is TGTGCCAGCAGCTTGGGCGGTGGGGGGGCCCCCACAGATACGCAGTATTTT. Together with reference TRBV5-4 and TRBJ2-3, the CDR3 gives the full variable domain: ETGVTQSPTHLIKTRGQQVTLRCSSQSGHNTVSWYQQALGQGPQFIFQYYREEENGRGNFPPRFSGLQFPNYSSELNVNALELDDSALYLCASSLGGGGAPTDTQYFGPGTRLTVL.

The V gene is TRBV10-3, the J gene TRBJ1-2; unclear D gene. The CDR3 consists of 16 residues. V lost 3 bases, J lost 0 bases, and 14 bases lay in between. Germline CDR1 and CDR2: ENHRY and SYGVKD. CDR3: CAISDPNSPSNYGYTF. The CDR3 DNA follows: TGTGCCATCAGTGACCCCAACAGTCCCTCTAACTATGGCTACACCTTC.

The chain joins TRBV4-2 to TRBJ2-3; 8 bases are a match to TRBD2. The CDR3 sequence is 14 residues long. In germline, CDR1 is LGHNA, CDR2 YNFKEQ. Trimming at V came to 4 bases and at J to 6 bases, leaving 6 bases not matched to a gene. This chain's CDR3 is CASSPRGGGDTQYF. CDR3 DNA sequence: TGTGCCAGCAGCCCCCGGGGGGGCGGGGATACGCAGTATTTT.

This chain links TRBV5-1 with TRBJ1-1, with TRBD1 matching 8 bases. The ends lost 4 bases at V and 4 bases at J; junction bases unmatched: 3. The CDR3 spans 13 residues. Germline-derived CDR1 and CDR2 are SGHRS and YFSETQ. The CDR3 spells CASSTTGATEAFF. CDR3 bases: TGCGCCAGCAGCACGACAGGGGCCACTGAAGCTTTCTTT.

The V gene is TRBV7-9, the J gene TRBJ2-3; 8 bases are shared with TRBD2. Germline loops: CDR1 SEHNR, CDR2 FQNEAQ (reference sequence). V lost 0 bases and J lost 2; bases outside the gene matches: 4. The CDR3 is 16 residues long. CDR3: CASSLARAGDTDTQYF. CDR3 DNA sequence: TGTGCCAGCAGCTTAGCGCGAGCGGGGGACACAGATACGCAGTATTTT.

V gene TRBV19 combines with J gene TRBJ1-1, with no clear D. Trimming stripped 3 bases from V and 10 bases from J, with 12 bases between. There are 12 residues in the CDR3. Germline CDR1 is LNHDA and CDR2 is SQIVND (reference sequence). DNA of the CDR3: TGTGCCAGTAGTATCAGCGGCGGTCCAGCTTTCTTT. Translating gives CASSISGGPAFF.

This chain's CDR3 is CASSGLGDWYTGELFF. CDR3 in DNA: TGTGCCAGCAGTGGTTTAGGGGATTGGTACACCGGGGAGCTGTTTTTT. The rearrangement uses TRBV6-1 and TRBJ2-2; weak D call: TRBD1 (5 bases). CDR1 is MNHNS and CDR2 is SASEGT in the germline V gene. V shed 4 bases and J shed 3 bases, with 15 bases lying between them. The CDR3 length is 16 residues.

V gene TRBV7-9 combines with J gene TRBJ1-2; TRBD1 is a possible D gene (6 bases). CDR1 and CDR2 (germline): SEHNR, FQNEAQ (reference sequence). CDR3 size: 16 residues. V lost 0 bases, J lost 6 bases, and 17 bases lay in between. The CDR3 DNA reads as TGTGCCAGCAGCTTAGCGTGGGGGGGCGAACGGGATGGCTACACCTTC. This sequence encodes CASSLAWGGERDGYTF. Filled out from reference TRBV7-9 and TRBJ1-2, the complete variable domain reads DTGVSQNPRHKITKRGQNVTFRCDPISEHNRLYWYRQTLGQGPEFLTYFQNEAQLEKSRLLSDRFSAERPKGSFSTLEIQRTEQGDSAMYLCASSLAWGGERDGYTFGSGTRLTVV.

The CDR3 nucleotides read TGCGCCAGCAGCCAGAGACAGGGGGGATTTAATTCACCCCTCCACTTT. It codes for CASSQRQGGFNSPLHF. V usage is TRBV4-1 and J usage is TRBJ1-6; 9 bases match TRBD1. The length of the CDR3 is 16 residues. Germline CDR1 reads MGHRA; CDR2 reads YSYEKL. J gave up 6 bases and V 3 bases, and 6 bases lay outside the gene matches.

The genes are TRBV7-9 and TRBJ2-2; D is uncertain. V lost 5 bases and J lost 5, with 18 bases in between. Per germline, CDR1 SEHNR and CDR2 FQNEAQ (reference sequence). CDR3 length equals 16 residues. CDR3 DNA sequence: TGTGCCAGCAGCCCCGGTTCGAGGCTTCGTACCGGGGAGCTGTTTTTT. Amino acids: CASSPGSRLRTGELFF.

V usage is TRBV2 and J usage is TRBJ2-3, with D perhaps matching TRBD2 (7 bases). With 5 bases removed from V and 0 bases from J, the gap between germline ends came to 18 bases. This CDR3 region has 17 residues. From germline, CDR1 is SNHLY and CDR2 FYNNEI. CDR3 sequence: CASSLPRGGTSTDTQYF. The DNA of the CDR3 is TGTGCCAGCAGTCTCCCGAGGGGGGGGACTAGCACAGATACGCAGTATTTT.

V usage is TRBV9 and J usage is TRBJ2-3; 9 nucleotides agree with TRBD1. Germline V CDR1 and CDR2: SGDLS, YYNGEE. The CDR3 runs 16 residues. The junction had 7 bases not matched to a gene; V was cut back by 0 bases and J by 5 bases. CDR3 region: CASSVAPTGGKDTQYF. The CDR3 nucleotides read TGTGCCAGCAGCGTAGCCCCCACAGGGGGCAAAGATACGCAGTATTTT. Combining the CDR3 with reference TRBV9 and TRBJ2-3 gives the whole variable domain DSGVTQTPKHLITATGQRVTLRCSPRSGDLSVYWYQQSLDQGLQFLIQYYNGEERAKGNILERFSAQQFPDLHSELNLSSLELGDSALYFCASSVAPTGGKDTQYFGPGTRLTVL.

This clone was seen only once. This chain links TRBV2 with TRBJ1-1; tentative D call: TRBD1 (5 bases). Germline assignment: CDR1 SNHLY and CDR2 FYNNEI. With 4 bases removed from V and 4 bases from J, the gap between germline ends came to 10 bases. This CDR3 has 13 residues. In DNA form, the CDR3 reads TGTGCCAGCAGTGTCAACGGGGGCACTGAAGCTTTCTTT. This gives the protein CASSVNGGTEAFF.

The chain is built from TRBV6-1 and TRBJ2-7; perhaps TRBD1 as D (5 bases). Trimming stripped 3 bases from V and 3 bases from J, with 9 bases between. CDR3 length: 13 residues. Germline CDR1 is MNHNS and CDR2 is SASEGT. The CDR3 here is CASSERQIYEQYF. In DNA form, the CDR3 reads TGTGCCAGCAGTGAGCGACAGATCTACGAGCAGTACTTC.

In its sample, this clone was seen once. V usage is TRBV7-3 and J usage is TRBJ1-2, with TRBD1 as a possible D gene (5 bases). Germline loops: CDR1 SGHTA, CDR2 FQGTGA. This CDR3 is built from 16 residues. Deletions cut 5 bases from V and 3 bases from J, with 19 bases between. The DNA of the CDR3 is TGTGCCAGCAGCCTTACCCCGGGCCAAGGGGACTATGGCTACACCTTC. Amino acid sequence: CASSLTPGQGDYGYTF.

The chain recombines TRBV25-1 with TRBJ1-4; D ambiguous. Between the trimmed V and J ends, which lost 0 bases and 0 bases, there was a span of 5 bases. CDR3 length: 15 amino acids. Looked up from germline, CDR1 is MGHDK and CDR2 is SYGVNS. The CDR3 spells CASSEYETTNEKLFF. DNA of the CDR3: TGTGCCAGCAGTGAATATGAGACAACTAATGAAAAACTGTTTTTT.

This chain uses TRBV6-4 with TRBJ1-5; D unclear. Germline V gene lookup returns CDR1 MRHNA and CDR2 SNTAGT. The CDR3 contains 15 residues. The V gene lost 5 bases and the J gene lost 0 bases, with 11 bases spanning the gap. CDR3 in DNA: TGTGCCAGCAGTTCACCAGACTATAGCAATCAGCCCCAGCATTTT. It is translated as CASSSPDYSNQPQHF.

CDR3 loop: CASSPGLAGDNEQFF. Here the CDR3 DNA reads TGTGCCAGCTCACCAGGGCTAGCGGGGGACAATGAGCAGTTCTTC. The rearrangement joins TRBV18 to TRBJ2-1, with 10 bases fitting TRBD2. Germline V CDR1 and CDR2: KGHSH, LQKENI. The CDR3 totals 15 residues. V was clipped by 2 bases and J by 5 bases; unmatched bases: 3.